The sequence of this T cell receptor (beta chain) was determined in a study of cytomegalovirus exposure and HLA in healthy donors. Overall study findings and caveats: Specificity for CMV antigens was confirmed in vitro for a few of the CMV-associated chains. Most TCR sequences showed up rarely, but some public TCRs showed up in many donors. Reports showed the classifier diagnosing cytomegalovirus status with high specificity and sensitivity. Some TCR beta chains (roughly 150 of them) were listed as cytomegalovirus-associated.

Produced via immunoSEQ multiplex PCR; TCRdb's table is partial and in-frame only. The repertoire consists of over 100,000 clones, with 80% to 90% occurring once and the leading ten covering 0.95% to 1.5%. Trimming took off 6 bases at V and 4 bases at J, with 8 bases between the two ends. This CDR3 is 12 amino acids long. Germline assignment: CDR1 MNHNY and CDR2 SVGAGI (reference sequence). About this clone itself: Its antigen is unidentified.

Input material: PBMCs. V usage is TRBV6-6 and J usage is TRBJ2-3; D is undetermined. The TCR originated in a woman aged 18-29 years in good health and CMV-seronegative. The CDR3 coding sequence is TGTGCCAGCAGCCAATCCCCAGATACGCAGTATTTT. It is translated as CASSQSPDTQYF.